This T cell receptor beta chain appears in the sequencing data of a study of identical twins. Notes on the study in general: The degree of excess twin sharing was weaker in beta out-of-frame sequences.

TCRdb ran MiXCR on the 5' RACE reads and lists one entry per CDR3 protein. The repertoire includes about 660,000 distinct CDR3 sequences, 8.6% of them detected once, and 0.98% sits in the top ten. In this sample, this clonotype turned up many times. The target antigen is unknown. Between the trimmed V and J ends, which lost 5 bases and 4 bases, there was a span of 15 bases. The germline V gene has CDR1 SEHNR and CDR2 FQNEAQ (reference sequence). CDR3 length equals 15 residues. The sample also formed part of further work on yellow fever vaccine responses in identical twins.

This TCR was sampled from a woman aged 18-35 years in good health. The sequenced material came from PBMCs. V is TRBV7-9 and J is TRBJ2-1; a possible D gene is TRBD2 (5 bases). The CDR3 sequence: CASSLRSGLYNEQFF. In DNA form, the CDR3 reads TGTGCCAGCAGCCTCCGGAGCGGCCTATACAATGAGCAGTTCTTC.